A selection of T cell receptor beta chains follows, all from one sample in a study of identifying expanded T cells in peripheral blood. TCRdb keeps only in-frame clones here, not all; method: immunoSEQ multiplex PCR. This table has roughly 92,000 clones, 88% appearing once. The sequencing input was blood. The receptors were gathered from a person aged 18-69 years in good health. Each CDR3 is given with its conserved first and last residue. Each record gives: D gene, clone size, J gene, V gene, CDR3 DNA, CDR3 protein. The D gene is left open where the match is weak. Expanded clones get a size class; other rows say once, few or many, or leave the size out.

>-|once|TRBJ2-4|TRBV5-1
TGCGCCAGCAGCGCGTTCGGGGCGCGAGACATTCAGTACTTC
CASSAFGARDIQYF
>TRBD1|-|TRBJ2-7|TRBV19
TGTGCCAGTAGTACGGACAGGGGGCAGAGCGAGCAGTACTTC
CASSTDRGQSEQYF
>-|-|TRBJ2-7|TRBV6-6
TGTGCCAGCAGTCCCGTACGTCCCGATTACGAGCAGTACTTC
CASSPVRPDYEQYF
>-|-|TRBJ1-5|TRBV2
TGTGCCAGCAAACTGGCAGGGAGGGGTAGCAATCAGCCCCAGCATTTT
CASKLAGRGSNQPQHF
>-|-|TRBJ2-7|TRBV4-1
TGCGCCAGCAGCCAACTAACAGGGCCCCCCTACGAGCAGTACTTC
CASSQLTGPPYEQYF
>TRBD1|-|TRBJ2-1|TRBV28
TGTGCCAGCAGTCCTCCGGGACAGGGCTGGGACAATGAGCAGTTCTTC
CASSPPGQGWDNEQFF
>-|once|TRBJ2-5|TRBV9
TGTGCCAGCAGCGTATCTCCGTCGGCAAAAGAGACCCAGTACTTC
CASSVSPSAKETQYF
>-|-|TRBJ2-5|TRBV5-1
TGCGCCAGCAGCCAAAAAGAAGCACGGGGCATCGGAGGGGAGACCCAGTACTTC
CASSQKEARGIGGETQYF
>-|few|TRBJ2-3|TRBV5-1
TGCGCCAGCAGCTTGGTACAGGGCCGAGATACGCAGTATTTT
CASSLVQGRDTQYF
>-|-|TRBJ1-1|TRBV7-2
TGTGCCAGCAGCTTAAATCTTGCTGAAGCTTTCTTT
CASSLNLAEAFF
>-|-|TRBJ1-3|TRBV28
TGTGCCAGCACCCCGGGAGGCTCTGGAAACACCATATATTTT
CASTPGGSGNTIYF
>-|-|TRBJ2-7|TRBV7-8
TGTGCCAGCAGCACTACTTGGGACGGGTTCCATACCTACGAGCAGTACTTC
CASSTTWDGFHTYEQYF
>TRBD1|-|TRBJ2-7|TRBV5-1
TGCGCCAGCAGCTTGGGACAGGGGGCGAACGAGCAGTACTTC
CASSLGQGANEQYF
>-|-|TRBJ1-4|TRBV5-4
TGTGCCAGCAGCTTGGAGGCAGGGAAGAGGAATGAAAAACTGTTTTTT
CASSLEAGKRNEKLFF
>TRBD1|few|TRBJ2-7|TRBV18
TGTGCCAGCTCACCGTCGGGACAGGGCGAGCAGTACTTC
CASSPSGQGEQYF
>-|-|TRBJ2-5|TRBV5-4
TGTGCCAGCAGCTTGAGGGGGGGGTTTCAAGAGACCCAGTACTTC
CASSLRGGFQETQYF
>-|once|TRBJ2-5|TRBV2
TGTGCCAGCAGTGATGCCACTAAGGAAGAGACCCAGTACTTC
CASSDATKEETQYF
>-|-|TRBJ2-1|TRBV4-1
TGCGCCAGCGCCCAAAATCAGGGATATGAGCAGTTCTTC
CASAQNQGYEQFF
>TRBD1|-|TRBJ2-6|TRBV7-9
TGTGCCAGCAGCTCCCCGACAGGGTCTGGGGCCAACGTCCTGACTTTC
CASSSPTGSGANVLTF
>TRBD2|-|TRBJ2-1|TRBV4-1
TGCGCCAGCAGCCCCTTAGCGGGGGGACTACAGGGGGAGCAGTTCTTC
CASSPLAGGLQGEQFF
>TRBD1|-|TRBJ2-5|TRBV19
TGTGCCAGTAGTATACAGGGGGCCTGGGAGACCCAGTACTTC
CASSIQGAWETQYF
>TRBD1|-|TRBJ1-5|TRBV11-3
TGTGCCAGCAGCCCCTACCGTGGTGAGGGGGCTAGTCAGCCCCAGCATTTT
CASSPYRGEGASQPQHF
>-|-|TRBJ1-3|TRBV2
TGTGCCAGCAGGGGAGGTAGCTCTGGAAACACCATATATTTT
CASRGGSSGNTIYF
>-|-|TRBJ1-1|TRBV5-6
TGTGCCAGCAGCTTGGGGAGGACTGAAGCTTTCTTT
CASSLGRTEAFF
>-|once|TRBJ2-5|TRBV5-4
TGTGCCAGCAGCTTGGTGACAGATCAAGAGACCCAGTACTTC
CASSLVTDQETQYF
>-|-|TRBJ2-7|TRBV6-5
TGTGCCAGCAGTAAGAATCCGGAAGTCAGCGAGCAGTACTTC
CASSKNPEVSEQYF
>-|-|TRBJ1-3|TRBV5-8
TGTGCCAGCAGCGTTTACCGGCCCCCAATCTCCACTGGAAACACCATATATTTT
CASSVYRPPISTGNTIYF
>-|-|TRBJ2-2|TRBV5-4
TGTGCCAGCAGCGGACCAGGGGCGGACGGGGAGCTGTTTTTT
CASSGPGADGELFF
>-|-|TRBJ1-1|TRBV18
TGTGCCAGCTCTAAGGACAGATATGAATTT
CASSKDRYEF
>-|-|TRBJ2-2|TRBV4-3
TGCGCCAGCAGCCAAGATCGTTACAGCGTGGGCACCGGGGAGCTGTTTTTT
CASSQDRYSVGTGELFF
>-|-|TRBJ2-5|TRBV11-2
TGTGCCAGCAGCTTCCAAGAGACCCAGTACTTC
CASSFQETQYF
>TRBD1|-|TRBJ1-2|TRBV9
TGTGCCAGCAGCGCTCCGCTGACAGGGATCAACTATGGCTACACCTTC
CASSAPLTGINYGYTF
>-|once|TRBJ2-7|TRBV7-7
TGTGCCAGCAGCTTAGGGGCGGCGAGCGAGCAGTACTTC
CASSLGAASEQYF
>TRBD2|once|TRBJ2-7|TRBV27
TGTGCCAGCAGCCGACTCGGGGGGGTCAGCTCCTACGAGCAGTACTTC
CASSRLGGVSSYEQYF
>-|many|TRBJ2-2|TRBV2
TGTGCCAGCACCATGGACTTTACCGGGGAGCTGTTTTTT
CASTMDFTGELFF
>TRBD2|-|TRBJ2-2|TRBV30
TGTGCCTGGAGTGAGCCTCTACTAGCGGGGTATACCGGGGAGCTGTTTTTT
CAWSEPLLAGYTGELFF
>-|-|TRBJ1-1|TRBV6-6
TGTGCCAGCAGTCCCCCTGGTACTGAAGCTTTCTTT
CASSPPGTEAFF
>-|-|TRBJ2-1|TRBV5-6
TGTGCCAGCGACCGGAACTACAATGAGCAGTTCTTC
CASDRNYNEQFF
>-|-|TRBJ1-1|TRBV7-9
TGTGCCAGCAGCGCCAGCGGGGCGACTGAAGCTTTCTTT
CASSASGATEAFF
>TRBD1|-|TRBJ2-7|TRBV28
TGTGCCAGCAGTTCCCCCGAGGCGGGACAGGGCTACGAGCAGTACTTC
CASSSPEAGQGYEQYF
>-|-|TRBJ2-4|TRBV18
TGTGCCAGCTCACCACCGTCGGGGGATACCGTTAGGAACATTCAGTACTTC
CASSPPSGDTVRNIQYF
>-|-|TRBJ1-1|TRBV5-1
TGCGCCAGCAGCATACTACAGGGCCTGAACACTGAAGCTTTCTTT
CASSILQGLNTEAFF
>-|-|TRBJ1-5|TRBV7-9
TGTGCCAGCAGCTCGCAGGGGATTCAGCCCCAGCATTTT
CASSSQGIQPQHF
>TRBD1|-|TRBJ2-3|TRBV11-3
TGTGCCAGCAGCTTTCGACAGGGTCCTACGCCAGATACGCAGTATTTT
CASSFRQGPTPDTQYF
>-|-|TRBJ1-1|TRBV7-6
TGTGCCAGCAGCTTAGCGGCGGGATTGAACACTGAAGCTTTCTTT
CASSLAAGLNTEAFF
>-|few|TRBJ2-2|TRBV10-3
TGTGCCATCAGTGAGTCGACCAGGAACACCGGGGAGCTGTTTTTT
CAISESTRNTGELFF
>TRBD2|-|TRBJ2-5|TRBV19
TGTGCCAGTAGTCCGACTAGCGGGGTTAAAACGGCCCCAGAGACCCAGTACTTC
CASSPTSGVKTAPETQYF
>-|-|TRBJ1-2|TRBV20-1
TGCAGTGCCGGTCTATCCAGCGGCTACACCTTC
CSAGLSSGYTF
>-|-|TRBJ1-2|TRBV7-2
TGTGCCAGCAGCCCTAATGCTCAGGGCCGCTACACCTTC
CASSPNAQGRYTF
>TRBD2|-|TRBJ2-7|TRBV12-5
TGTGCTAGTGGTTTGGAACGGACTAGCGGGGGACGGGCCGAGCAGTACTTC
CASGLERTSGGRAEQYF
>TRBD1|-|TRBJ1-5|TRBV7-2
TGTGCCAGCACCCTATGGGACAGGACTTATAGCAATCAGCCCCAGCATTTT
CASTLWDRTYSNQPQHF
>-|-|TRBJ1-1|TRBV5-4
TGTGCCAGCAGCAGGGGACGGACTGAAGCTTTCTTT
CASSRGRTEAFF
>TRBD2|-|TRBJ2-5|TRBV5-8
TGTGCCAGCAGCCCTGTTTTTGCAGCGGGGGGCCAAGAGACCCAGTACTTC
CASSPVFAAGGQETQYF
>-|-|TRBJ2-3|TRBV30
TGTGCCTGCCAGGGGACAGATACGCAGTATTTT
CACQGTDTQYF
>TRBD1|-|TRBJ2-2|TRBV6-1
TGTGCCAGCAGTGCACGACAGGGACCCTACACCGGGGAGCTGTTTTTT
CASSARQGPYTGELFF
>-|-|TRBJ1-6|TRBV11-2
TGTGCCAGCAGCTTGAATGTTAACCCCGGTTCTTCACCCCTCCACTTT
CASSLNVNPGSSPLHF